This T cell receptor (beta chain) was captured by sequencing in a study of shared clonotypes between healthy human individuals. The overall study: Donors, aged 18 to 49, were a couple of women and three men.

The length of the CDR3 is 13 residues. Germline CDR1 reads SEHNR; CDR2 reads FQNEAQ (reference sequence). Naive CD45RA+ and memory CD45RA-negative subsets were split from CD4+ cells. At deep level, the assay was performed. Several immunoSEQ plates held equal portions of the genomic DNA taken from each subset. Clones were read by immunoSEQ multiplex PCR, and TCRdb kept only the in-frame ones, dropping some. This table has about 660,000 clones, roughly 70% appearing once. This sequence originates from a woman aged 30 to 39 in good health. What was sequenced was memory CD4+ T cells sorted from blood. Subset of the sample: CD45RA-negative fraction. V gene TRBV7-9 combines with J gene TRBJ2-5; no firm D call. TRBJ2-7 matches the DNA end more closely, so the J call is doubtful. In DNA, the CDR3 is TGTGCCAGCAGCTTGTTGACTGACTACGAGCAGTACTTC. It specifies CASSLLTDYEQYF.